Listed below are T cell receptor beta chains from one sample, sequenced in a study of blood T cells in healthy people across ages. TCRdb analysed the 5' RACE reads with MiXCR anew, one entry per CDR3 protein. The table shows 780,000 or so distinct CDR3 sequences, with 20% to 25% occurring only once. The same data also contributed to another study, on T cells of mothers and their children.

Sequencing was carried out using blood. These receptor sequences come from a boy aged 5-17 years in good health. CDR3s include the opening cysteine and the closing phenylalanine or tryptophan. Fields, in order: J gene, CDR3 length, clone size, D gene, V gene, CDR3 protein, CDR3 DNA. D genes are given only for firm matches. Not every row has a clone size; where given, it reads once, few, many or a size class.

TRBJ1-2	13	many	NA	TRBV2	CASSADSYYGYTF	TGTGCCAGCAGTGCGGACAGCTACTATGGCTACACCTTC
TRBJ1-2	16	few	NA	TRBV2	CASSDPRVTGTRGYTF	TGTGCCAGCAGTGACCCTCGTGTAACAGGGACTCGTGGCTACACCTTC
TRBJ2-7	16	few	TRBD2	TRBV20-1	CSARDLLAGESYEQYF	TGCAGTGCTAGAGATCTGTTAGCGGGGGAATCCTACGAGCAGTACTTC
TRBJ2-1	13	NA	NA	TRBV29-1	CSVVAGDWGEQFF	TGCAGCGTGGTGGCAGGGGATTGGGGTGAGCAGTTCTTC
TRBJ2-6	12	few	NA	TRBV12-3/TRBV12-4	CAVSPGANVLTF	TGTGCCGTCTCCCCTGGGGCCAACGTCCTGACTTTC
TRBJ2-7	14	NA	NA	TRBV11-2	CASSPQWNSYEQYF	TGTGCCAGCAGCCCACAGTGGAACTCCTACGAGCAGTACTTC
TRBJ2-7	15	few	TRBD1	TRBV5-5	CASSAEGTGGYEQYF	TGTGCCAGCAGCGCCGAGGGGACAGGGGGCTACGAGCAGTACTTC
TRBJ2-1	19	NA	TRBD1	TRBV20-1	CSARVKLSTGQGLYNEQFF	TGCAGTGCTAGAGTCAAACTAAGCACAGGACAGGGGCTATACAATGAGCAGTTCTTC
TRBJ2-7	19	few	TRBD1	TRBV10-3	CAISESFETGGHGPYEQYF	TGTGCCATCAGTGAGTCATTTGAGACAGGGGGCCACGGCCCCTACGAGCAGTACTTC
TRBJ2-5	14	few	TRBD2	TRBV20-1	CSATTSGREKTQYF	TGCAGTGCTACAACTAGCGGGAGGGAGAAGACCCAGTACTTC
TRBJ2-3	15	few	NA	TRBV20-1	CSARAYGGAEDTQYF	TGCAGTGCTAGGGCATACGGGGGTGCTGAAGATACGCAGTATTTT
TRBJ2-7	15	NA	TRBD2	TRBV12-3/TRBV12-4	CASSLRTSGRPGQYF	TGTGCCAGCAGTTTACGAACTAGCGGGAGGCCAGGGCAGTACTTC
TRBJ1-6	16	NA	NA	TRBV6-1	CASSATSGALIMSLHF	TGTGCCAGCAGTGCCACCTCGGGGGCCTTGATTATGAGCCTCCACTTT
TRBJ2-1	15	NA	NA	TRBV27	CASSLYGDMANEQFF	TGTGCCAGCAGTTTATACGGGGACATGGCCAATGAGCAGTTCTTC
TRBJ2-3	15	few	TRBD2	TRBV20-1	CSARTSGGFADTQYF	TGCAGTGCGCGGACTAGCGGGGGGTTCGCAGATACGCAGTATTTT
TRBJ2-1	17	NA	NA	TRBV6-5	CASSYVVALSSYNEQFF	TGTGCCAGCAGTTACGTGGTAGCTCTCAGCTCCTACAATGAGCAGTTCTTC
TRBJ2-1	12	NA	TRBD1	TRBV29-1	CSVEQGASEQFF	TGCAGCGTCGAACAGGGGGCGAGTGAGCAGTTCTTC
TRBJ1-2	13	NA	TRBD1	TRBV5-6	CASSSQGGRGYTF	TGTGCCAGCAGCTCGCAGGGGGGTCGGGGCTACACCTTC
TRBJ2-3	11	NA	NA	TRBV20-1	CSAKRVDTQYF	TGCAGTGCTAAACGGGTAGATACGCAGTATTTT
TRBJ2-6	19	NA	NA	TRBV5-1	CASSLMQDRESSGANVLTF	TGCGCCAGCAGCTTGATGCAAGACAGAGAAAGCTCTGGGGCCAACGTCCTGACTTTC
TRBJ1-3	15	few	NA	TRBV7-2	CASSLAWGSGNTIYF	TGTGCCAGCAGCTTAGCGTGGGGGAGTGGAAACACCATATATTTT
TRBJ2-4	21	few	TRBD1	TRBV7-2	CASSLFNYGDRADLAKNIQYF	TGTGCCAGCAGCTTATTTAACTATGGGGACAGGGCTGATCTAGCCAAAAACATTCAGTACTTC
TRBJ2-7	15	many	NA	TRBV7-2	CASSITVGDPYEQYF	TGTGCCAGCAGCATTACGGTTGGGGATCCCTACGAGCAGTACTTC
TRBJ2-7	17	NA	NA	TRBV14	CASSQGLQGRESYEQYF	TGTGCCAGCAGCCAAGGCTTACAGGGCCGAGAATCCTACGAGCAGTACTTC
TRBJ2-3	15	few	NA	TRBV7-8	CASSLRGTGTDTQYF	TGTGCCAGCAGCTTAAGGGGTACTGGCACAGATACGCAGTATTTT
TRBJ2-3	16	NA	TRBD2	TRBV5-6	CASSLVAGGSTDTQYF	TGTGCCAGCAGCTTGGTGGCGGGGGGGAGCACAGATACGCAGTATTTT
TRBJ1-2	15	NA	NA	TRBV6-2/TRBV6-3	CASRIPGTSNYGCTF	TGTGCCAGCAGGATACCCGGGACATCTAACTATGGCTGCACCTTC
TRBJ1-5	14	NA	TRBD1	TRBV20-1	CSASRGQFNQPQHF	TGCAGTGCATCCCGGGGACAGTTTAATCAGCCCCAGCATTTT
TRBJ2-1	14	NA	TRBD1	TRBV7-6	CASSLRDRVNEQFF	TGTGCCAGCAGCTTAAGGGACAGGGTCAATGAGCAGTTCTTC
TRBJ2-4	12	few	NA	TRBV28	CASSGDQNIQYF	TGTGCCAGCTCGGGGGACCAAAACATTCAGTACTTC
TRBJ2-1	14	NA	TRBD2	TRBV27	CASSFLSRGDERFF	TGTGCCAGCAGTTTTTTGTCCCGGGGGGATGAGCGGTTCTTC
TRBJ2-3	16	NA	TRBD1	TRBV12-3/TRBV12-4	CASSLPWGQGTDTQYF	TGTGCCAGCAGCCTACCCTGGGGACAGGGCACAGATACGCAGTATTTT
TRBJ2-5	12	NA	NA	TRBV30	CAWRAYQETQYF	TGTGCCTGGAGAGCGTACCAAGAGACCCAGTACTTC
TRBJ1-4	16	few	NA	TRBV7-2	CASSLGRGAANEKLFF	TGTGCCAGCAGCTTAGGACGAGGAGCAGCTAATGAAAAACTGTTTTTT
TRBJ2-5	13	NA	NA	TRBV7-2	CASSPSWQETQYF	TGTGCCAGCAGCCCCTCGTGGCAAGAGACCCAGTACTTC
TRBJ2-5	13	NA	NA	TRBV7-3	CASSRGSGETQYF	TGTGCCAGCAGCCGTGGGTCTGGGGAGACCCAGTACTTC
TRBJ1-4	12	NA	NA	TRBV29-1	CSVGMTNEKLFF	TGCAGCGTTGGGATGACTAATGAAAAACTGTTTTTT
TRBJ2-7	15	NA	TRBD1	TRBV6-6	CASSYGGQGVYEQYF	TGTGCCAGCAGTTACGGGGGACAGGGGGTCTACGAGCAGTACTTC
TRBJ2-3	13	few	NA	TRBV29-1	CSVERQNTDTQYF	TGCAGCGTTGAGAGGCAAAACACAGATACGCAGTATTTT
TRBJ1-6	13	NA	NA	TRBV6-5	CATYRGLGSPLHF	TGTGCCACCTACCGGGGCTTGGGCTCACCCCTCCACTTT
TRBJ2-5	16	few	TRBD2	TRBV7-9	CASSLLGLADQETRYF	TGTGCCAGCAGCTTATTGGGACTAGCGGATCAAGAGACCCGGTACTTC
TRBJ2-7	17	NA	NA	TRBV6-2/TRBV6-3	CASSFPPFLAGSYEQYF	TGTGCCAGCAGTTTCCCCCCTTTCCTGGCCGGGTCCTACGAGCAGTACTTC
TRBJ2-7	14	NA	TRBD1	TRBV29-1	CSVEMPGQAYEQYF	TGCAGCGTGGAGATGCCGGGACAGGCCTACGAGCAGTACTTC
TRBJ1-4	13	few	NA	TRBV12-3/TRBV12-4	CASGGGYDEKLFF	TGTGCCAGCGGCGGGGGGTATGATGAAAAACTGTTTTTT
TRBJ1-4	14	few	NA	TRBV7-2	CASSLERGREKLFF	TGTGCCAGCAGCTTAGAAAGGGGACGGGAAAAACTGTTTTTT
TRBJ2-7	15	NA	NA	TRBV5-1	CASSAGASASYEQYF	TGCGCCAGCAGCGCTGGAGCTAGCGCCTCATACGAGCAGTACTTC
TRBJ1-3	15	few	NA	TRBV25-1	CASSELGNSGNTIYF	TGTGCCAGCAGTGAATTGGGGAACTCTGGAAACACCATATATTTT
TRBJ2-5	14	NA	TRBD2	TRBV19	CASSIRAGGETQYF	TGTGCCAGTAGTATACGAGCGGGGGGAGAGACCCAGTACTTC
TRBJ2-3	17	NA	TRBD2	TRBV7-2	CASSLVGTGGSADTQYF	TGTGCCAGCAGCTTAGTTGGTACGGGAGGGAGCGCAGATACGCAGTATTTT
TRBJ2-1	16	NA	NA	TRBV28	CASSGWTDSSYNEQFF	TGTGCCAGCAGCGGCTGGACAGATAGCTCCTACAATGAGCAGTTCTTC
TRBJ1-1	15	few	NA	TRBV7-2	CASSFNAEAMTEAFF	TGTGCCAGCAGCTTTAATGCGGAAGCGATGACTGAAGCTTTCTTT
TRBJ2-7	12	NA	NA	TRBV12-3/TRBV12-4	CASSLTGWEQYF	TGTGCCAGCAGTTTGACAGGTTGGGAGCAGTACTTC
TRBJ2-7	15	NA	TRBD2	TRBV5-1	CASSTTSGGYYEQYF	TGCGCCAGCAGCACAACTAGCGGGGGGTACTACGAGCAGTACTTC